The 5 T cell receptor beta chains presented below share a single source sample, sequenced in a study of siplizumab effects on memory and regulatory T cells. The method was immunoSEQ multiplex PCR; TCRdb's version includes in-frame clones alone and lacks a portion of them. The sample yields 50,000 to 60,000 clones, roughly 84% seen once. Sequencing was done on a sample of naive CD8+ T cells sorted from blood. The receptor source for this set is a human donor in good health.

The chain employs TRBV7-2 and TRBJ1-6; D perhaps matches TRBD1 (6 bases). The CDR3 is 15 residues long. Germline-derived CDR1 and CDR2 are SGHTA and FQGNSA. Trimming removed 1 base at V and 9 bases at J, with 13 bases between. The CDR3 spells CASSLVSGGGSPLHF. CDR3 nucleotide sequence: TGTGCCAGCAGCTTAGTGTCCGGGGGCGGTTCACCCCTCCACTTT.

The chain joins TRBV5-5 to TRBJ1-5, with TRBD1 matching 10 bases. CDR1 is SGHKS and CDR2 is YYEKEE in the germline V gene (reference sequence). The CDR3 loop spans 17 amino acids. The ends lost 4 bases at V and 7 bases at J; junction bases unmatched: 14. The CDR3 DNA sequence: TGTGCCAGCAGCCGCCGGGACAGGGGCATTATTAACCAGCCCCAGCATTTT. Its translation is CASSRRDRGIINQPQHF.

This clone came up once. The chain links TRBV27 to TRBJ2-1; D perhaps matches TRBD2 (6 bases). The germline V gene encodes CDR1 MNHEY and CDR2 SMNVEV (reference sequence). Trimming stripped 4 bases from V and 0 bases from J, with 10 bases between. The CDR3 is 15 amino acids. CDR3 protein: CASSSSENSYNEQFF. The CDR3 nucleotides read TGTGCCAGCAGTTCTAGCGAAAACTCCTACAATGAGCAGTTCTTC.

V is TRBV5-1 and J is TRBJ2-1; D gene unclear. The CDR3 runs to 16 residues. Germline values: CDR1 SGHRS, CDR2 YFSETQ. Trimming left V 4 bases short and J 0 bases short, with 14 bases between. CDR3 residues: CASSVHFPSSYNEQFF. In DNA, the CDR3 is TGCGCCAGCAGCGTTCACTTCCCGAGCTCCTACAATGAGCAGTTCTTC.

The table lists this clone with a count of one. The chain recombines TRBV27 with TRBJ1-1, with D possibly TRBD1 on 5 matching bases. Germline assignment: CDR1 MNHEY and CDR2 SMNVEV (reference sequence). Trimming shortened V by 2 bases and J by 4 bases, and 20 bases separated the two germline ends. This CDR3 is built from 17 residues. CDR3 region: CASSLGPSGGKLTEAFF. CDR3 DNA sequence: TGTGCCAGCAGTTTAGGCCCATCGGGGGGGAAGCTCACTGAAGCTTTCTTT.